These 29 T cell receptor beta chains originate from one sample sequenced in a study of blood T cell repertoires in COVID-19. The protocol was immunoSEQ multiplex PCR, while the TCRdb copy is restricted to in-frame clones and leaves out a portion. There are some 140,000 clones in the sample; 78% occur only once, and roughly 1.5% lies in the top ten. The sequenced material came from peripheral blood. Receptors were obtained from a man older than 75 with acute or convalescent COVID-19.

The J gene is TRBJ2-7, the V gene TRBV6-2 or TRBV6-3, with D possibly matching TRBD1 (5 bases). The CDR3 sequence is 13 residues long. CDR1 is MNHEY, CDR2 SVGEGT, per germline. V gave up 4 bases and J gave up 2 bases, with 9 bases separating them. For the CDR3, the DNA is TGTGCCAGCAGTTTAAAAGGGGCCTACGAGCAGTACTTC. This gives the protein CASSLKGAYEQYF.

The chain couples TRBV19 to TRBJ1-2; no definite D call. CDR1 is LNHDA, CDR2 SQIVND, per germline (reference sequence). The CDR3 loop spans 13 amino acids. Trimming stripped 7 bases from V and 4 bases from J, with 13 bases between. The CDR3 spells CASNKGGSYGYTF. The CDR3 nucleotides are TGTGCCAGTAATAAAGGTGGGAGCTATGGCTACACCTTC.

J is TRBJ1-2 and V is TRBV9; D ambiguous. The CDR3 is 13 residues long. The V end was cut by 4 bases, the J end by 1 base, with 8 bases between. CDR1 and CDR2 (germline): SGDLS, YYNGEE. The CDR3 is CASSSSFNYGYTF. For the CDR3, the DNA is TGTGCCAGCAGCTCGAGTTTTAACTATGGCTACACCTTC.

The genes are TRBV19 and TRBJ2-1, with TRBD1 matching 12 bases. The CDR3 consists of 16 residues. With V trimmed by 5 bases and J by 3 bases, 5 bases remained unmatched. Germline V CDR1 and CDR2: LNHDA, SQIVND (reference sequence). CDR3 sequence: CASSLGTGGIYNEQFF. CDR3 nucleotide sequence: TGTGCCAGTAGTCTAGGGACAGGGGGCATCTACAATGAGCAGTTCTTC.

The rearrangement links TRBV2 to TRBJ2-3, with D unresolved. Germline CDR1 is SNHLY and CDR2 is FYNNEI. V was cut by 6 bases and J by 4 bases, with 11 bases left in between. This CDR3 is built from 13 residues. CDR3 sequence reads: CASRGRLADTQYF. In DNA, the CDR3 is TGTGCCAGCAGAGGCAGGTTAGCAGATACGCAGTATTTT. Drawing the rest from reference TRBV2 and TRBJ2-3, the complete variable domain is EPEVTQTPSHQVTQMGQEVILRCVPISNHLYFYWYRQILGQKVEFLVSFYNNEISEKSEIFDDQFSVERPDGSNFTLKIRSTKLEDSAMYFCASRGRLADTQYFGPGTRLTVL.

The CDR3 nucleotides read TGTGCCAGCAGCTGGGGCGGGACAGGGCGGAACACCGGGGAGCTGTTTTTT. Translation: CASSWGGTGRNTGELFF. The genes are TRBV7-2 and TRBJ2-2, with 9 bases lining up with TRBD1. CDR1 is SGHTA and CDR2 is FQGNSA in the germline V gene. This CDR3 is 17 amino acids long. With 4 bases clipped from V and 1 base from J, the junction kept 7 bases outside the gene matches.

The chain is built from TRBV28 and TRBJ1-2, with D possibly TRBD1 on 5 matching bases. V lost 6 bases, J lost 5 bases, and 13 bases lay in between. This CDR3 has 13 amino acids. Germline CDR1 and CDR2: MDHEN and SYDVKM. Written as DNA, the CDR3 is TGTGCCAGCAGCCCACCAGGGTATTATGGCTACACCTTC. Amino acid sequence: CASSPPGYYGYTF.

This clone showed up just once. The chain uses TRBV27 and TRBJ2-2; D remains ambiguous. CDR1 and CDR2 (germline): MNHEY, SMNVEV (reference sequence). This CDR3 has 14 residues. The V gene lost 3 bases and the J gene lost 2 bases, with 7 bases spanning the gap. DNA for the CDR3: TGTGCCAGCAGTTTCCAGGCCAACACCGGGGAGCTGTTTTTT. It is translated as CASSFQANTGELFF.

The table lists this clone with a few counts. V usage is TRBV19 and J usage is TRBJ1-1, with D possibly being TRBD1 (6 bases). The CDR3 consists of 13 residues. Germline V gene sequence: CDR1 LNHDA, CDR2 SQIVND (reference sequence). V was trimmed by 3 bases and J by 6 bases, leaving 11 bases between them. CDR3 DNA: TGTGCCAGTAGTATCAGGGGCTCAGCTGAAGCTTTCTTT. It is translated as CASSIRGSAEAFF.

V and J are TRBV7-7 and TRBJ2-5; TRBD1 matches at 11 bases. V lost 1 base to trimming and J lost 3 bases; unmatched junction nucleotides: 1. Germline CDR1 is SSHAT and CDR2 is FNYEAQ (reference sequence). The CDR3 is made up of 15 amino acids. CDR3 sequence (DNA): TGTGCCAGCAGCTTAGTGGGACAGGGGGAAGAGACCCAGTACTTC. Amino acid sequence: CASSLVGQGEETQYF.

V is TRBV6-5 and J is TRBJ1-1; TRBD1 might be the D (6 bases). The CDR3 sequence is 13 residues long. Trimming stripped 8 bases from V and 0 bases from J, with 10 bases between. The germline gives CDR1 MNHEY, CDR2 SVGAGI. CDR3 residues: CASQGQMNTEAFF. The CDR3 DNA reads as TGTGCCAGCCAAGGACAGATGAACACTGAAGCTTTCTTT.

This chain links TRBV6-2 or TRBV6-3 with TRBJ1-1, with D possibly being TRBD1 (6 bases). V lost 0 bases and J 0 bases, leaving 8 bases between the germline ends. Germline CDR1 MNHEY, CDR2 SVGEGT. CDR3 length equals 15 residues. The CDR3 DNA sequence: TGTGCCAGCAGTTACTCCGGGACACTGAACACTGAAGCTTTCTTT. Residues: CASSYSGTLNTEAFF.

Only a few counts were recorded for this clone. The chain links TRBV7-8 to TRBJ2-3, with D possibly matching TRBD2 (5 bases). Trimming cost V 4 bases and J 4 bases, with 9 bases left between them. From germline, CDR1 is SGHVS and CDR2 FQNEAQ. The CDR3 is made up of 13 amino acids. The CDR3 loop reads CASSSTTPDTQYF. CDR3 bases: TGTGCCAGCAGCTCGACTACACCAGATACGCAGTATTTT.

This clone occurred a few times. The rearrangement links TRBV15 to TRBJ1-1; D call uncertain. CDR3 length equals 14 residues. V gave up 0 bases and J gave up 5 bases, with 10 bases separating them. Per the germline V gene, CDR1 is LNHNV and CDR2 is YYDKDF (reference sequence). The CDR3 loop reads CATSRDYPGTEAFF. The CDR3, as DNA: TGTGCCACCAGCAGAGACTACCCGGGGACTGAAGCTTTCTTT.

The gene calls are TRBV5-1 and TRBJ1-4; D is perhaps TRBD1 (5 bases). V dropped 2 bases and J dropped 4 bases, with 12 bases sitting between them. Germline CDR1 SGHRS, CDR2 YFSETQ. The length of the CDR3 is 15 residues. The DNA of the CDR3 is TGCGCCAGCAGCTTTAACGGGGGAGATAATGAAAAACTGTTTTTT. This translates into CASSFNGGDNEKLFF.

The gene calls are TRBV29-1 and TRBJ2-6; weak D call: TRBD1 (6 bases). The CDR3 is 16 residues long. V lost 6 bases to trimming and J lost 0 bases, with 15 bases between them. The V gene's germline CDR1 is SQVTM and CDR2 ANQGSEA. As DNA, the CDR3 is TGCAGCGTCCCGAGACAGGCCGCCTCTGGGGCCAACGTCCTGACTTTC. Translating gives CSVPRQAASGANVLTF.

The sample holds a few counts of this clone. The chain uses TRBV5-1 and TRBJ2-7; D gene unclear. The germline gives CDR1 SGHRS, CDR2 YFSETQ. The CDR3 has 15 amino acids. V was shortened by 2 bases and J by 2 bases, with 14 bases between the two germline ends. The CDR3 nucleotides read TGCGCCAGCAGCTTCTGCAGTTTTCAAGCCTACGAGCAGTACGTC. Its translation: CASSFCSFQAYEQYV.

The J gene is TRBJ2-3, the V gene TRBV6-2 or TRBV6-3; 8 bases line up with TRBD1. Trimming removed 0 bases from V and 0 bases from J; junction bases left unmatched: 2. The CDR3 spans 16 residues. Per the germline V gene, CDR1 is MNHEY and CDR2 is SVGEGT. As DNA, the CDR3 is TGTGCCAGCAGTTACTCGGACAGGGAGAGCACAGATACGCAGTATTTT. Translated: CASSYSDRESTDTQYF.

The V and J genes are TRBV28 and TRBJ1-6; 8 bases align to TRBD1. The CDR3 has 15 residues. Per germline, CDR1 MDHEN and CDR2 SYDVKM. V gave up 5 bases and J gave up 7 bases; unmatched junction bases: 7. CDR3 residues: CASSREDRDNSPLHF. The CDR3 DNA reads as TGTGCCAGCAGTAGAGAGGACAGGGACAATTCACCCCTCCACTTT.

V and J are TRBV2 and TRBJ1-1; D perhaps matches TRBD1 (5 bases). Per the germline V gene, CDR1 is SNHLY and CDR2 is FYNNEI. Trimming removed 2 bases from V and 0 bases from J, with 10 bases in between. The CDR3 length is 15 residues. CDR3 sequence (DNA): TGTGCCAGCAGTGAACAGGGTAACATGAACACTGAAGCTTTCTTT. It specifies CASSEQGNMNTEAFF.

The gene calls are TRBV7-2 and TRBJ2-6; 11 positions match TRBD1. V dropped 5 bases and J dropped 1; count of bases not matched to a gene: 10. The CDR3 runs 19 residues. CDR1 is SGHTA, CDR2 FQGNSA, per germline. The CDR3 loop is CASSLQPGQGESGANVLTF. The CDR3 DNA follows: TGTGCCAGCAGCCTACAACCGGGACAGGGGGAGTCTGGGGCCAACGTCCTGACTTTC.

The chain is built from TRBV28 and TRBJ1-2; D perhaps matches TRBD1 (6 bases). CDR1 is MDHEN and CDR2 is SYDVKM in the germline V gene. This CDR3 has 14 amino acids. With 5 bases removed from V and 4 bases from J, the gap between germline ends came to 14 bases. CDR3 bases: TGTGCCAGCAGTCCAACAGGGTCGGGCTATGGCTACACCTTC. Its translation is CASSPTGSGYGYTF.

A remark on this clone: A junction end diverges from the germline sequence, so it may reflect a read error. The rearrangement uses TRBV6-1 and TRBJ1-2, with D possibly being TRBD1 (6 bases). Germline V gives CDR1 MNHNS, CDR2 SASEGT. The CDR3 length is 12 residues. The CDR3 sequence is CASSEAWQGLSF. For the CDR3, the DNA is TGTGCCAGCAGTGAAGCGTGGCAGGGGCTTAGCTTC.

J is TRBJ1-1 and V is TRBV27; 8 nucleotides agree with TRBD1. The trim removed 3 bases at V and 1 base at J, leaving 1 base unmatched. CDR3 length: 14 amino acids. CDR1 is MNHEY, CDR2 SMNVEV, per germline (reference sequence). For the CDR3, the DNA is TGTGCCAGCAGTTTGGGGACAGGGAACACTGAAGCTTTCTTT. Amino acids: CASSLGTGNTEAFF.

The rearrangement joins TRBV13 to TRBJ2-7; tentatively, D is TRBD1 (5 bases). The CDR3 runs 14 residues. The germline V and J ends were trimmed by 2 bases and 1 base, with 9 bases remaining between them. CDR1 is PRHDT and CDR2 is FYEKMQ in the germline V gene (reference sequence). CDR3 coding DNA: TGTGCCAGCAGCTTAAGACAGCCTTCCTACGAGCAGTACTTC. It codes for CASSLRQPSYEQYF.

The chain recombines TRBV2 with TRBJ2-3; 7 bases align to TRBD1. The CDR3 is 15 amino acids. Germline V gene lookup returns CDR1 SNHLY and CDR2 FYNNEI. The ends lost 5 bases at V and 0 bases at J; junction bases unmatched: 5. The CDR3 sequence is CASSSTGISTDTQYF. The CDR3 region has the DNA TGTGCCAGCAGTTCGACAGGGATAAGCACAGATACGCAGTATTTT.

This chain connects TRBV20-1 to TRBJ2-1; TRBD1 agrees at 7 bases. J gave up 10 bases and V 6 bases, and 6 bases lay outside the gene matches. The CDR3 contains 11 residues. The germline V gene has CDR1 DFQATT and CDR2 SNEGSKA (reference sequence). The CDR3 nucleotides read TGCAGTGCCCAAATCAGGGGGGAGCAGTTCTTC. Its protein is CSAQIRGEQFF.

V and J are TRBV27 and TRBJ2-5; 10 bases map to TRBD1. The junction had 7 bases not matched to a gene; V was cut back by 5 bases and J by 4 bases. Germline CDR1 MNHEY, CDR2 SMNVEV (reference sequence). The CDR3 has 15 residues. CDR3 region: CASSPAGQGIETQYF. CDR3 in DNA: TGTGCCAGCAGTCCCGCGGGACAGGGGATAGAGACCCAGTACTTC.

This sequence joins TRBV11-2 and TRBJ2-7; 7 bases agree with TRBD1. V trimming: 0 bases; J trimming: 6 bases; junction bases outside the gene matches: 2. CDR1 and CDR2 (germline): SGHAT, FQNNGV. The CDR3 covers 13 residues. CDR3 sequence: CASSLEGQSEQYF. The CDR3 bases are TGTGCCAGCAGCTTAGAGGGACAGTCCGAGCAGTACTTC.